The 14 T cell receptor beta chains presented below share a single source sample, sequenced in a study of cytomegalovirus exposure and HLA in healthy donors. Vbeta (60) and Jbeta (13) primers were used in the PCR. TCRdb keeps only in-frame clones here, not all; method: immunoSEQ multiplex PCR. Its clone listing holds over 75,000 clones. The specimen was PBMCs. The receptors were sampled from a man aged 50 to 59 in good health and CMV-seronegative.

This CDR3 is CASSLNRLGANTGELFF. DNA for the CDR3: TGTGCCAGCAGCCTAAATAGATTGGGGGCAAACACCGGGGAGCTGTTTTTT. The rearrangement uses TRBV7-6 and TRBJ2-2; possibly TRBD1 for D (6 bases). CDR1 SGHVS and CDR2 FNYEAQ come from the germline V gene. The V end lost 5 bases, the J end lost 2 bases, and 18 bases lay between the germline ends. The length of the CDR3 is 17 residues.

J is TRBJ2-5 and V is TRBV10-3; 11 nucleotides match TRBD2. V lost 5 bases, J lost 2 bases, and 1 base stayed unmatched. The CDR3 has 14 residues. Germline lookup yields CDR1 ENHRY and CDR2 SYGVKD. CDR3 in amino acids: CAISLAGGQETQYF. DNA of the CDR3: TGTGCCATCAGTTTAGCGGGGGGGCAAGAGACCCAGTACTTC.

The V and J genes are TRBV7-9 and TRBJ2-7, with D tentatively TRBD2 (5 bases). Trimming removed 4 bases at V and 3 bases at J, with 10 bases between. In germline, CDR1 is SEHNR, CDR2 FQNEAQ (reference sequence). The CDR3 length is 13 residues. The CDR3 here is CASSSGLNYEQYF. The CDR3 region has the DNA TGTGCCAGCAGCTCGGGATTAAACTACGAGCAGTACTTC.

The V gene is TRBV4-2, the J gene TRBJ1-2; D unclear. From germline, CDR1 is LGHNA and CDR2 YNFKEQ. Trimming took 4 bases from V and 2 from J, leaving 14 bases between them. There are 15 residues in the CDR3. This CDR3 reads CASSRGLSPNYGYTF. CDR3 DNA sequence: TGTGCCAGCAGCCGCGGCCTAAGTCCAAACTATGGCTACACCTTC.

The chain links TRBV7-4 to TRBJ2-3; TRBD2 matches at 11 bases. Germline lookup yields CDR1 SGHVT and CDR2 SQSDAQ. The CDR3 is made up of 15 amino acids. Losses at the gene ends were 5 bases for V and 12 bases for J; bases not matched to a gene: 13. CDR3 nucleotide sequence: TGTGCCAGCAGCCCCCAGAAAACGCTAGCGGGGGGCCAGTATTTT. Translated, it gives CASSPQKTLAGGQYF. The full variable domain, in which reference TRBV7-4 and TRBJ2-3 provide the parts outside the CDR3, is GAGVSQSPRYKVAKRGRDVALRCDSISGHVTLYWYRQTLGQGSEVLTYSQSDAQRDKSGRPSGRFSAERPERSVSTLKIQRTEQGDSAVYLCASSPQKTLAGGQYFGPGTRLTVL.

In DNA, the CDR3 is TGTGCCACCAGCAGAAAGGTCGGGGGGGGCTACGAGCAGTACTTC. Amino acids: CATSRKVGGGYEQYF. The chain recombines TRBV15 with TRBJ2-7; 8 bases agree with TRBD2. CDR1 is LNHNV, CDR2 YYDKDF, per germline (reference sequence). This CDR3 comprises 15 residues. The J segment lost 3 bases and the V segment lost 2 bases, leaving 6 bases of the junction unmatched.

The V and J genes are TRBV5-6 and TRBJ1-1; 7 bases agree with TRBD1. In germline, CDR1 is SGHDT, CDR2 YYEEEE. This CDR3 region has 13 residues. V lost 9 bases, J lost 7 bases, and 12 bases stayed unmatched. The CDR3 is CATPRPTGSEAFF. For the CDR3, the DNA is TGTGCCACCCCGAGGCCGACAGGGAGTGAAGCTTTCTTT.

This chain joins TRBV28 and TRBJ1-4, with 8 nucleotides matching TRBD1. Germline V gives CDR1 MDHEN, CDR2 SYDVKM. Trimming removed 5 bases from V and 10 bases from J; junction bases left unmatched: 6. The CDR3 loop spans 13 amino acids. CDR3 nucleotide sequence: TGTGCCAGCAGTGACAGGGGCGGTCGAAAACTGTTTTTT. Its protein product is CASSDRGGRKLFF.

The chain recombines TRBV13 with TRBJ2-1; 8 nucleotides line up with TRBD2. Per germline, CDR1 PRHDT and CDR2 FYEKMQ (reference sequence). CDR3 length equals 14 residues. After removal of 7 bases from V and 5 bases from J, the junction contained 7 bases not matched to a gene. The CDR3: CASKSGGPDNEQFF. The CDR3 nucleotides are TGTGCCAGCAAGTCGGGGGGGCCCGACAATGAGCAGTTCTTC.

The chain recombines TRBV7-8 with TRBJ2-1; 7 bases map to TRBD1. The CDR3 length is 13 residues. Looked up from germline, CDR1 is SGHVS and CDR2 is FQNEAQ. J gave up 13 bases and V 3 bases, and 9 bases lay outside the gene matches. The DNA for the CDR3 is TGTGCCAGCAGCTTTGACAGGGCAGCACTTCAGTTCTTC. This codes for CASSFDRAALQFF.

The chain couples TRBV30 to TRBJ1-5; the match to TRBD1 covers 9 bases. The CDR3 is 14 amino acids. V was pared by 6 bases and J by 7 bases, with 10 bases of the junction left unmatched. The V gene's germline CDR1 is GTSNPN and CDR2 SVGIG (reference sequence). The CDR3 DNA reads as TGTGCCTGCTCACAGGGGGCCCATAGCCAGCCCCAGCATTTT. This sequence encodes CACSQGAHSQPQHF.

The V gene is TRBV11-2, the J gene TRBJ2-2; 8 positions match TRBD1. The CDR3 runs 16 residues. The V segment lost 3 bases and the J segment 4 bases; nucleotides outside the gene matches: 7. CDR1 is SGHAT, CDR2 FQNNGV, per germline. The CDR3 is CASSFSTGAVTGELFF. The CDR3 nucleotides read TGTGCCAGCAGCTTCTCGACAGGGGCGGTCACCGGGGAGCTGTTTTTT.

The chain joins TRBV7-2 to TRBJ2-7; TRBD1 matches 10 bases. Germline loops: CDR1 SGHTA, CDR2 FQGNSA. This CDR3 comprises 15 residues. Trimming removed 5 bases from V and 5 bases from J; junction bases left unmatched: 9. CDR3 coding DNA: TGTGCCAGCAGCCGCCAGGGACAGGGGATCCACGAGCAGTACTTC. Its translation is CASSRQGQGIHEQYF.

The J gene is TRBJ1-6, the V gene TRBV7-2, with 10 bases that match TRBD1. Germline V CDR1 and CDR2: SGHTA, FQGNSA. The length of the CDR3 is 15 residues. Trimming cost V 8 bases and J 6 bases; bases outside gene matches: 7. This CDR3 is CASQRTGGSNSPLHF. CDR3 coding DNA: TGTGCCAGCCAAAGGACAGGGGGTTCTAATTCACCCCTCCACTTT.